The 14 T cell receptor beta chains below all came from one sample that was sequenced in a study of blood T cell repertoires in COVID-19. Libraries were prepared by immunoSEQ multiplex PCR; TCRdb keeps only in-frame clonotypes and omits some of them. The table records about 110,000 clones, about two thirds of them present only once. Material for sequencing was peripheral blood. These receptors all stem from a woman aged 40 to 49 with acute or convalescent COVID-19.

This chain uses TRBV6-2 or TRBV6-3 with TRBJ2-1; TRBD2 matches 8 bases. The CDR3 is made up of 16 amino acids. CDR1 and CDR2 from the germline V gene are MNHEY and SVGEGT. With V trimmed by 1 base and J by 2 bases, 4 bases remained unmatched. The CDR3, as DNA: TGTGCCAGCAGTTACTTGGCGGGGGGTACCTACAATGAGCAGTTCTTC. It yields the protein CASSYLAGGTYNEQFF.

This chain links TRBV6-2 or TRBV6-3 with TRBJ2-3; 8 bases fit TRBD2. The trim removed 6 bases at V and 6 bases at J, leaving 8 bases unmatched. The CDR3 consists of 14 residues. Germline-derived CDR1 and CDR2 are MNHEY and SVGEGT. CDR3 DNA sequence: TGTGCCAGCAGCGTGGGACTAGTTAGGGATACGCAGTATTTT. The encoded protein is CASSVGLVRDTQYF.

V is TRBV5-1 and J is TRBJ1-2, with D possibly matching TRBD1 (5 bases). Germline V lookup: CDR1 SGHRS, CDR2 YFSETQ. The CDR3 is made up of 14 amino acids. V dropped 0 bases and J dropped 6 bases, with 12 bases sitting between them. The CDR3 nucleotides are TGCGCCAGCAGCTTGGAGCGGGGGGAGGATGGCTACACCTTC. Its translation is CASSLERGEDGYTF.

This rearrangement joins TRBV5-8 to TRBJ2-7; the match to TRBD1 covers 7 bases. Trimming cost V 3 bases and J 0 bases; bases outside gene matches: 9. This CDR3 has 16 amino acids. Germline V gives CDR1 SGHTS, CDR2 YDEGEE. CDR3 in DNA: TGTGCCAGCAGCTCGCTAAGACAGGGAAGCTCCTACGAGCAGTACTTC. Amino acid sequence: CASSSLRQGSSYEQYF. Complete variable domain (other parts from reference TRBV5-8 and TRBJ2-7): EAGVTQSPTHLIKTRGQQATLRCSPISGHTSVYWYQQALGLGLQFLLWYDEGEERNRGNFPPRFSGRQFPNYSSELNVNALELEDSALYLCASSSLRQGSSYEQYFGPGTRLTVT.

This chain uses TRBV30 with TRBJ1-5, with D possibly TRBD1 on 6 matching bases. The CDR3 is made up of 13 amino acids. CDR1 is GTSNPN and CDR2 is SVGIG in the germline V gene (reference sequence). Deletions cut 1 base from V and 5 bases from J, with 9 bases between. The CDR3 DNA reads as TGTGCCTGGAGTGGGGCAGGGGATCAGCCCCAGCATTTT. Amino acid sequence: CAWSGAGDQPQHF.

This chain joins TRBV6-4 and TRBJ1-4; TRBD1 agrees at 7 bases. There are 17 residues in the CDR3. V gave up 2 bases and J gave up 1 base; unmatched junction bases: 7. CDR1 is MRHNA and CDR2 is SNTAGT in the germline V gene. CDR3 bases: TGTGCCAGCAGTGACACAAGCCAGGGGGTAACTAATGAAAAACTGTTTTTT. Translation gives CASSDTSQGVTNEKLFF.

The CDR3, as DNA: TGTGCCAGCAGCCCCAGGGACTTGAACACCGGGGAGCTGTTTTTT. As protein: CASSPRDLNTGELFF. This chain joins TRBV7-9 and TRBJ2-2, with TRBD2 as a possible D gene (6 bases). CDR1 SEHNR and CDR2 FQNEAQ come from the germline V gene (reference sequence). The CDR3 contains 15 residues. V lost 5 bases to trimming and J lost 1 base, with 11 bases between them.

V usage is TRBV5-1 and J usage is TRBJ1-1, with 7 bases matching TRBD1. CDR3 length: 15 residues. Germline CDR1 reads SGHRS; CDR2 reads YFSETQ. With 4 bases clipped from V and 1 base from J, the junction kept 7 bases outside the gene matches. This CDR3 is CASSLGDRSNTEAFF. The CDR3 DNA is TGCGCCAGCAGCCTCGGGGACAGATCGAACACTGAAGCTTTCTTT.

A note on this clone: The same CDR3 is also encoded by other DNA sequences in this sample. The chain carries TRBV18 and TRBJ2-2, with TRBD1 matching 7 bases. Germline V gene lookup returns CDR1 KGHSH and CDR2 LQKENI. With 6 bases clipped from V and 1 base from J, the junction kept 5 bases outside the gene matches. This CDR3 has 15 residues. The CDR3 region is CASSRQGENTGELFF. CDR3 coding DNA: TGTGCCAGCTCCAGACAGGGAGAGAACACCGGGGAGCTGTTTTTT.

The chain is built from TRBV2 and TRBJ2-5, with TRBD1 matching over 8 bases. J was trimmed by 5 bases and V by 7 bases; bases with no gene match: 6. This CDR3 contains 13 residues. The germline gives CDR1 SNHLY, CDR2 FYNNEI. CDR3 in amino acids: CASTRQGWETQYF. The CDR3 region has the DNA TGTGCCAGCACACGACAGGGGTGGGAGACCCAGTACTTC.

CDR3: CASSLGASGGALEQYF. For the CDR3, the DNA is TGTGCCAGCAGCTTAGGAGCAAGCGGGGGGGCGTTAGAGCAGTACTTC. The chain is built from TRBV7-6 and TRBJ2-7; 10 positions agree with TRBD2. Looked up from germline, CDR1 is SGHVS and CDR2 is FNYEAQ. The CDR3 consists of 16 residues. The V segment lost 1 base and the J segment 7 bases; nucleotides outside the gene matches: 10. The full variable domain, completed using reference TRBV7-6 and TRBJ2-7, is GAGVSQSPRYKVTKRGQDVALRCDPISGHVSLYWYRQALGQGPEFLTYFNYEAQQDKSGLPNDRFSAERPEGSISTLTIQRTEQRDSAMYRCASSLGASGGALEQYFGPGTRLTVT.

As DNA, the CDR3 is TGTGCCAGCAGTTTTTCCAACGGGGGGGCTAACTATGGCTACACCTTC. Its protein product is CASSFSNGGANYGYTF. The chain uses TRBV4-2 and TRBJ1-2; possibly TRBD1 for D (5 bases). Per germline, CDR1 LGHNA and CDR2 YNFKEQ. The CDR3 covers 16 residues. Trimming cost V 6 bases and J 0 bases, with 17 bases left between them.

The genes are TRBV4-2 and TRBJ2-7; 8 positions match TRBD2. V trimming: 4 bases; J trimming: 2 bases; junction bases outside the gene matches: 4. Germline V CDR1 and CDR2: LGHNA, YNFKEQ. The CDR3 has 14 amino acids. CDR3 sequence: CASSLLADTYEQYF. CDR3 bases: TGTGCCAGCAGCCTACTAGCGGATACCTACGAGCAGTACTTC.

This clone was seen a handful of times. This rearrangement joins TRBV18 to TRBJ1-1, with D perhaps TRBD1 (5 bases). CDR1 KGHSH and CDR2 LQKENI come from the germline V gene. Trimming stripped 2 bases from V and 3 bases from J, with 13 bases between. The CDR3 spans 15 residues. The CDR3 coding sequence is TGTGCCAGCTCACCAAGGGACTCAATGCACACTGAAGCTTTCTTT. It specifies CASSPRDSMHTEAFF.